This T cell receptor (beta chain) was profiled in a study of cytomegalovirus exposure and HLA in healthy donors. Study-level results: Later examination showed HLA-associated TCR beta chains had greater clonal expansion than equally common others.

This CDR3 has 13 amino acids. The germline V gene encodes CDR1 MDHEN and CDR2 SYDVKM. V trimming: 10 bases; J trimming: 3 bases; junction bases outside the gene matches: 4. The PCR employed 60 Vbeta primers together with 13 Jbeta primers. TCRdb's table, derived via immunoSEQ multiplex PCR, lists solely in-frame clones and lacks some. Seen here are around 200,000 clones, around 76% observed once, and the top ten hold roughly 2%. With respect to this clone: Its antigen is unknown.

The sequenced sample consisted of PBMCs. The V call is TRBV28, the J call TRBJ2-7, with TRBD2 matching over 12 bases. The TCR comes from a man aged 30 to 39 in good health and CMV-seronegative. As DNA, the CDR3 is TGTGCCACCACGACTAGCGGGAGCTACGAGCAGTACTTC. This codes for CATTTSGSYEQYF.